The 29 T cell receptor beta chains listed next were all sequenced from one sample in a study of cytomegalovirus exposure and HLA in healthy donors. The PCR ran on 60 Vbeta and 13 Jbeta primers. Profiling relied on immunoSEQ multiplex PCR, and the TCRdb table lists in-frame clones only, not all of them. The sample holds 150,000 or so clones, roughly 84% seen once. The sample consisted of PBMCs. These receptor sequences come from a male donor in good health and CMV-seronegative.

This chain uses TRBV2 with TRBJ1-3, with D perhaps matching TRBD1 (6 bases). The CDR3 spans 15 residues. Trimming took off 3 bases at V and 0 bases at J, with 9 bases between the two ends. From germline, CDR1 is SNHLY and CDR2 FYNNEI. The CDR3 coding sequence is TGTGCCAGCAGTGAGCGCAGGGGCTCTGGAAACACCATATATTTT. Translation: CASSERRGSGNTIYF.

The J gene is TRBJ1-2, the V gene TRBV28; D is perhaps TRBD1 (6 bases). Between the trimmed V and J ends, which lost 2 bases and 3 bases, there was a span of 7 bases. There are 13 residues in the CDR3. CDR1 MDHEN and CDR2 SYDVKM come from the germline V gene. The CDR3 is CASSLGQYYGYTF. CDR3 in DNA: TGTGCCAGCAGTTTAGGACAGTACTATGGCTACACCTTC.

The V and J genes are TRBV9 and TRBJ2-3, with 8 bases fitting TRBD2. The CDR3 runs 15 residues. V was pared by 7 bases and J by 6 bases, with 13 bases of the junction left unmatched. Germline V CDR1 and CDR2: SGDLS, YYNGEE. The CDR3 bases are TGTGCCAGCGGTACCGGGACTAGTGGTGTCGATACGCAGTATTTT. Translated, it gives CASGTGTSGVDTQYF.

In its sample, this clone was seen once. V is TRBV11-2 and J is TRBJ2-1, with no clear D. V lost 6 bases, J lost 4 bases, and 13 bases lay in between. Germline V lookup: CDR1 SGHAT, CDR2 FQNNGV. The CDR3 runs to 14 residues. The CDR3 loop reads CASRRVGQYNEQFF. The CDR3, as DNA: TGTGCCAGCAGACGTGTTGGGCAGTACAATGAGCAGTTCTTC.

The V gene is TRBV27, the J gene TRBJ2-3, with TRBD2 matching 10 bases. V lost 7 bases to trimming and J lost 4 bases; unmatched junction nucleotides: 14. Germline assignment: CDR1 MNHEY and CDR2 SMNVEV (reference sequence). The CDR3 is 17 amino acids. The CDR3 nucleotides are TGTGCCAGCAAATATAGATCCCAGCGGGGGGGCTCAGATACGCAGTATTTT. Translated: CASKYRSQRGGSDTQYF.

The V call is TRBV27, the J call TRBJ2-1; 9 bases map to TRBD1. CDR1 and CDR2 from the germline V gene are MNHEY and SMNVEV (reference sequence). The V gene end was trimmed by 5 bases and the J gene end by 3 bases; junction bases not matched to a gene: 5. The CDR3 runs 15 residues. CDR3 residues: CASSVQGAVYNEQFF. The CDR3 bases are TGTGCCAGCAGTGTACAGGGGGCCGTCTACAATGAGCAGTTCTTC.

This chain uses TRBV7-8 with TRBJ2-7, with D uncertain. Trimming cost V 3 bases and J 6 bases, with 12 bases left between them. This CDR3 comprises 13 residues. The germline V gene has CDR1 SGHVS and CDR2 FQNEAQ. The CDR3, as DNA: TGTGCCAGCAGCTTCCCCCTCCCGGGCGAGCAGTACTTC. This translates into CASSFPLPGEQYF. Filled out from reference TRBV7-8 and TRBJ2-7, the complete variable domain reads GAGVSQSPRYKVAKRGQDVALRCDPISGHVSLFWYQQALGQGPEFLTYFQNEAQLDKSGLPSDRFFAERPEGSVSTLKIQRTQQEDSAVYLCASSFPLPGEQYFGPGTRLTVT.

V is TRBV2 and J is TRBJ2-3; TRBD2 might be the D (7 bases). This CDR3 has 16 amino acids. V lost 1 base, J lost 1 base, and 12 bases lay in between. Looked up from germline, CDR1 is SNHLY and CDR2 is FYNNEI. In DNA form, the CDR3 reads TGTGCCAGCAGTGAAGAGGGCGGGGGCGGCACAGATACGCAGTATTTT. Amino acids: CASSEEGGGGTDTQYF.

The genes are TRBV11-1 and TRBJ1-1, with D tentatively TRBD1 (6 bases). CDR3 length: 15 amino acids. Trimming shortened V by 2 bases and J by 1 base, and 11 bases separated the two germline ends. Germline lookup yields CDR1 SGHAT and CDR2 FQDESV (reference sequence). The CDR3: CASSLQGLANTEAFF. DNA of the CDR3: TGTGCCAGCAGCTTACAGGGGCTGGCGAACACTGAAGCTTTCTTT.

The rearrangement links TRBV5-1 to TRBJ2-5, with 10 positions matching TRBD1. The CDR3 extends over 15 amino acids. Germline V CDR1 and CDR2: SGHRS, YFSETQ. Trimming took 4 bases from V and 9 from J; bases not matched to a gene: 12. CDR3: CASSTSGTGEVPQYF. The CDR3 DNA reads TGCGCCAGCAGCACCTCCGGGACAGGGGAGGTTCCCCAGTACTTC.

V and J are TRBV7-8 and TRBJ1-4; D is possibly TRBD1 (5 bases). Germline V gene data show CDR1 as SGHVS and CDR2 as FQNEAQ. V was clipped by 4 bases and J by 7 bases, with 16 bases between them. CDR3 length: 15 amino acids. CDR3 coding DNA: TGTGCCAGCAGCTCCCCCGGGGGGGGGAGTGAAAAACTGTTTTTT. Its protein is CASSSPGGGSEKLFF.

This chain joins TRBV4-2 and TRBJ2-6; tentative D call: TRBD2 (6 bases). CDR3 length: 18 residues. The ends were cut back, 0 bases at V and 4 bases at J, with 16 bases in the middle. The germline gives CDR1 LGHNA, CDR2 YNFKEQ. In DNA, the CDR3 is TGTGCCAGCAGCCAAGATTGGCTCCGTCGGGGGGGGGCCAACGTCCTGACTTTC. Its protein product is CASSQDWLRRGGANVLTF.

The rearrangement links TRBV29-1 to TRBJ1-1; 10 bases line up with TRBD1. CDR1 and CDR2 (germline): SQVTM, ANQGSEA. With 7 bases clipped from V and 10 bases from J, the junction kept 12 bases outside the gene matches. The CDR3 length is 13 residues. The CDR3 nucleotides are TGCAGCGCGGAACTAAGGACAGGGGGTTTAGCTTTCTTT. Translating it yields CSAELRTGGLAFF.

The chain uses TRBV4-3 and TRBJ2-2, with D unclear. Between the trimmed V and J ends, which lost 1 base and 6 bases, there was a span of 12 bases. From germline, CDR1 is LGHNA and CDR2 YSLEER. The CDR3 has 15 residues. CDR3 in DNA: TGCGCCAGCAGCCAAGGCCCGCTGAGAGCCGGGGAGCTGTTTTTT. This encodes CASSQGPLRAGELFF.

The sample holds a few counts of this clone. The rearrangement links TRBV5-1 to TRBJ2-2, with D possibly matching TRBD1 (5 bases). The CDR3 spans 15 residues. The germline V gene has CDR1 SGHRS and CDR2 YFSETQ. With 4 bases removed from V and 1 base from J, the gap between germline ends came to 11 bases. CDR3 residues: CASSPYDRNTGELFF. The CDR3 DNA reads TGCGCCAGCAGCCCTTACGACAGGAACACCGGGGAGCTGTTTTTT. The full variable domain, completed using reference TRBV5-1 and TRBJ2-2, is KAGVTQTPRYLIKTRGQQVTLSCSPISGHRSVSWYQQTPGQGLQFLFEYFSETQRNKGNFPGRFSGRQFSNSRSEMNVSTLELGDSALYLCASSPYDRNTGELFFGEGSRLTVL.

This clone was seen more than once but under ten times. The genes are TRBV9 and TRBJ1-3; 7 nucleotides line up with TRBD1. From germline, CDR1 is SGDLS and CDR2 YYNGEE. Trimming took 4 bases from V and 10 from J; bases not matched to a gene: 8. The CDR3 runs to 13 residues. This CDR3 is CASSLGTEGTIYF. DNA for the CDR3: TGTGCCAGCAGCCTAGGGACAGAGGGGACCATATATTTT.

The chain employs TRBV29-1 and TRBJ2-1; the match to TRBD2 covers 8 bases. The germline CDR1 and CDR2 sequences are SQVTM and ANQGSEA. V trimming: 4 bases; J trimming: 9 bases; junction bases outside the gene matches: 5. CDR3 length equals 12 residues. CDR3 nucleotides: TGCAGCGTTGGAGCGGGAGCAAGTGAGCAGTTCTTC. It is translated as CSVGAGASEQFF.

The chain combines TRBV19 with TRBJ2-5, with D maybe TRBD2 (5 bases). The CDR3 is 15 amino acids. Germline CDR1 is LNHDA and CDR2 is SQIVND (reference sequence). The ends were cut back, 9 bases at V and 1 base at J, with 18 bases in the middle. The CDR3 loop is CARILNRESQETQYF. The CDR3 bases are TGTGCCAGAATACTTAACCGGGAATCCCAAGAGACCCAGTACTTC.

J is TRBJ1-5 and V is TRBV6-1, with D maybe TRBD1 (5 bases). Germline CDR1 MNHNS, CDR2 SASEGT. The germline V and J ends were trimmed by 8 bases and 4 bases, with 6 bases remaining between them. CDR3 length: 11 residues. The CDR3 region is CASGANQPQHF. In DNA form, the CDR3 reads TGTGCCAGCGGGGCGAATCAGCCCCAGCATTTT.

The rearrangement joins TRBV5-6 to TRBJ2-1, with a weak D call TRBD2 (5 bases). Germline CDR1 reads SGHDT; CDR2 reads YYEEEE. This CDR3 region has 13 residues. Between the trimmed V and J ends, which lost 6 bases and 9 bases, there was a span of 16 bases. The CDR3 DNA is TGTGCCAGCACCGATCTCGGAGGAGGTGAGCAGTTCTTC. Protein: CASTDLGGGEQFF.

The chain couples TRBV19 to TRBJ1-2, with 7 bases matching TRBD1. The germline CDR1 and CDR2 sequences are LNHDA and SQIVND (reference sequence). The CDR3 length is 14 residues. J was trimmed by 9 bases and V by 3 bases; bases with no gene match: 10. CDR3 amino acids: CASSIPPGQRSYTF. DNA for the CDR3: TGTGCCAGTAGTATCCCCCCGGGACAGAGGAGCTACACCTTC.

In the case of this clone: One junction end disagrees with the germline gene, perhaps due to a read error. The chain uses TRBV27 and TRBJ2-7, with D unresolved. The CDR3 contains 13 residues. Germline lookup yields CDR1 MNHEY and CDR2 SMNVEV (reference sequence). The CDR3, as DNA: TGTGCCAGCAGTATCCACAGCTCCTACGAGCAGTGCTTC. It translates to CASSIHSSYEQCF.

Regarding this clone: One end of the junction does not line up with germline, which may come from a read error. The rearrangement uses TRBV7-9 and TRBJ2-2, with 9 bases matching TRBD2. This CDR3 is 16 amino acids long. CDR1 SEHNR and CDR2 FQNEAQ come from the germline V gene (reference sequence). The CDR3 region has the DNA TGTTCCAGCAGCTCCCCGTTAGCGGGAGACACCGGGGAGCTGTTTTTT. It specifies CSSSSPLAGDTGELFF.

The rearrangement links TRBV7-9 to TRBJ1-1; possible D gene TRBD1, 6 bases. The CDR3 loop spans 16 amino acids. The V and J ends lost 5 bases and 2 bases respectively, with 18 bases between them. The germline gives CDR1 SEHNR, CDR2 FQNEAQ (reference sequence). The CDR3 spells CASSPQGRAENTEAFF. For the CDR3, the DNA is TGTGCCAGCAGCCCACAGGGCAGGGCCGAAAACACTGAAGCTTTCTTT.

The sample holds a few counts of this clone. V gene TRBV5-4 combines with J gene TRBJ2-7; TRBD1 matches 10 bases. Germline loops: CDR1 SGHNT, CDR2 YYREEE (reference sequence). V lost 3 bases to trimming and J lost 6 bases; unmatched junction nucleotides: 9. This CDR3 is built from 15 residues. CDR3 coding DNA: TGTGCCAGCAGCTATCCCGGGACAGGGGTAAGCGAGCAGTACTTC. Its translation: CASSYPGTGVSEQYF.

This clone came up a few times. The V call is TRBV18, the J call TRBJ1-4; 9 bases match TRBD1. This CDR3 contains 14 residues. Trimming at V came to 2 bases and at J to 5 bases, leaving 0 bases not matched to a gene. Germline assignment: CDR1 KGHSH and CDR2 LQKENI. The CDR3 sequence is CASSPGTGNEKLFF. CDR3 in DNA: TGTGCCAGCTCACCAGGGACAGGGAATGAAAAACTGTTTTTT.

The chain uses TRBV7-9 and TRBJ2-5; D remains ambiguous. In germline, CDR1 is SEHNR, CDR2 FQNEAQ (reference sequence). Trimming took off 0 bases at V and 5 bases at J, with 7 bases between the two ends. The CDR3 loop spans 13 amino acids. The DNA of the CDR3 is TGTGCCAGCAGCTTAGCCCCAGTTGAGACCCAGTACTTC. Translated, it gives CASSLAPVETQYF. The complete variable domain, with remaining parts taken from reference TRBV7-9 and TRBJ2-5, reads DTGVSQNPRHKITKRGQNVTFRCDPISEHNRLYWYRQTLGQGPEFLTYFQNEAQLEKSRLLSDRFSAERPKGSFSTLEIQRTEQGDSAMYLCASSLAPVETQYFGPGTRLLVL.

In this sample, this clone turned up once. The V and J genes are TRBV5-1 and TRBJ1-4; TRBD1 agrees at 11 bases. Trimming removed 0 bases from V and 7 bases from J; junction bases left unmatched: 11. CDR1 and CDR2 (germline): SGHRS, YFSETQ. CDR3 length equals 18 residues. CDR3 in DNA: TGCGCCAGCAGCTTGGGCGGGACAGGGGGATCGCTACGTGAAAAACTGTTTTTT. Protein: CASSLGGTGGSLREKLFF. Drawing the rest from reference TRBV5-1 and TRBJ1-4, the complete variable domain is KAGVTQTPRYLIKTRGQQVTLSCSPISGHRSVSWYQQTPGQGLQFLFEYFSETQRNKGNFPGRFSGRQFSNSRSEMNVSTLELGDSALYLCASSLGGTGGSLREKLFFGSGTQLSVL.

The rearrangement joins TRBV7-9 to TRBJ2-5; 9 bases match TRBD1. The V gene end was trimmed by 5 bases and the J gene end by 4 bases; junction bases not matched to a gene: 11. CDR3 length: 16 amino acids. Germline lookup yields CDR1 SEHNR and CDR2 FQNEAQ (reference sequence). This chain's CDR3 is CASSPMPGQGRETQYF. The CDR3 coding sequence is TGTGCCAGCAGCCCGATGCCGGGACAGGGAAGAGAGACCCAGTACTTC.